This TCR beta chain derives from a study of regulatory T cells in long-lasting Graves disease. The time point denotes: persistent/refractory GD, antithyroid drugs over 5 years with positive TRAb. After RNA was extracted from PBMCs, the TCR library was made from it. Findings and limits, study-wide: Relative to new patients (approximately 960), persistent patients exhibited greater sharing of public clonotypes (approximately 2,500). Persistent Graves' cases showed lower TCR diversity than newly diagnosed cases. Persistent disease samples used TRBV28, TRBJ1-2 and TRBJ2-5 preferentially.

Through Arm-PCR of CDR3 regions and iRepertoire HTBI primers, TCR beta libraries were built. Study processing details: 60 to 65 TRBV and some 14 TRBJ segments were identified across samples. TCRdb independently ran MiXCR on the multiplex PCR reads; one entry per CDR3 protein. V and J calls and clone size were set by TCRdb, not the authors. Of 500,000 to 800,000 distinct CDR3 sequences in the sample, around 30% are singletons; the top ten hold around 42%. As regards this clonotype: The antigen remains undetermined.

This CDR3 has 16 residues. Germline V gives CDR1 SGHDN, CDR2 FVKESK. V dropped 0 bases and J dropped 3 bases, with 14 bases sitting between them. The sequence was obtained from a female donor with Graves disease. V and J are TRBV14 and TRBJ1-1; D uncertain. The sequencing here drew on peripheral blood mononuclear cells (PBMCs), taken when the disease was refractory, from a patient treated with antithyroid drugs. The CDR3 sequence is CASSQDGHRADTEAFF. In nucleotides, the CDR3 is TGTGCCAGCAGCCAAGATGGCCACAGAGCGGACACTGAAGCTTTCTTT.